This paragraph reports one T cell receptor beta chain. The authors prepared the TCRbeta library with unique molecular identifiers. TCRdb processed the PCR reads anew with MiXCR; each CDR3 protein has one entry. The sample holds about 640,000 distinct CDR3 sequences, roughly 15% seen once. This entry is derived from a study of T-cell reconstitution after alpha-beta-depleted transplantation in children. CDR3 size: 14 residues. The V end was cut by 4 bases, the J end by 6 bases, with 14 bases between. Looked up from germline, CDR1 is SGHRS and CDR2 is YFSETQ. The V and J genes are TRBV5-1 and TRBJ2-1, with a possible D match to TRBD1 (5 bases). The TCR originated in a human donor who donated a stem cell graft to a child with acute myeloid leukemia. The sample consisted of PBMCs from the stem cell graft donor, taken from the stem cell graft. CDR3 loop: CASSPAGMGNEQFF. CDR3 sequence (DNA): TGCGCCAGCAGCCCCGCAGGGATGGGCAATGAGCAGTTCTTC.